The clone carrying this T cell receptor (beta chain) was counted many times. Its specificity is not known. Germline CDR1 and CDR2: SGHRS and YFSETQ. With 1 base removed from V and 1 base from J, the gap between germline ends came to 9 bases. The CDR3 extends over 14 amino acids. Clinical symptoms, serum thyroxine and TRAb, thyroid ultrasound and orbital computed tomography were used for the diagnoses. RNA transcripts were the template for amplifying TCR beta CDR3 regions. In the first-round RT-PCR of the TCR CDR3, the HTBI primer set was used. TCRdb analysed the multiplex PCR reads with MiXCR anew, one entry per CDR3 protein. In the table there are 550,000 to 700,000 distinct CDR3 sequences, 40% to 55% of which are singletons. These data originate in a study of T cells in Graves' hyperthyroidism and ophthalmopathy. Study-level points and caveats: The authors' 13 V-J model separated ophthalmopathy from stable hyperthyroidism. The model forecast ophthalmopathy, anticipating it by a median roughly 6 months before onset. Among thyroid clonotypes expanded above 0.001, most also appeared in blood.

The receptor was isolated from an adult woman with Graves' disease, either hyperthyroidism or ophthalmopathy (not recorded which). J is TRBJ2-7 and V is TRBV5-1; weak D call: TRBD1 (5 bases). Sequenced: peripheral blood or thyroid tissue (not recorded which). This CDR3 is CASSLRQPSYEQYF. For the CDR3, the DNA is TGCGCCAGCAGCTTGAGACAGCCTTCCTACGAGCAGTACTTC.